One sample yielded the 4 T cell receptor beta chains listed below, sequenced in a study of T cells in Graves' hyperthyroidism and ophthalmopathy. Amplification of TCR beta CDR3 regions used RNA as the template. The HTBI primer set was used in a first-round RT-PCR of the TCR CDR3. Each CDR3 protein is one row after TCRdb ran MiXCR on the multiplex PCR reads. The top ten clones hold roughly 3.5% of a sample with 350,000 to 400,000 distinct CDR3 sequences, roughly 19% of them seen once. Material for sequencing was blood. All receptors come from a young woman with Graves' hyperthyroidism.

This clonotype was counted between two and nine times. The chain combines TRBV20-1 with TRBJ1-5; D is perhaps TRBD1 (5 bases). Per germline, CDR1 DFQATT and CDR2 SNEGSKA (reference sequence). The CDR3 is 14 amino acids. DNA for the CDR3: TGCAGCTGTATCGACGGCGAGGGGTTCCAGCCCCAGCATTTT. It yields the protein CSCIDGEGFQPQHF.

This clonotype has a count of ten or more. The chain uses TRBV19 and TRBJ1-5; 7 bases are shared with TRBD1. Trimming at V came to 4 bases and at J to 3 bases, leaving 9 bases not matched to a gene. CDR3 size: 16 residues. Germline V gene lookup returns CDR1 LNHDA and CDR2 SQIVND (reference sequence). CDR3 DNA sequence: TGTGCCAGTAGTAGTTGGACAGGAAGTTACAATCAGCCCCAGCATTTT. It is translated as CASSSWTGSYNQPQHF.

V and J are TRBV30 and TRBJ2-7; the D gene could be TRBD1 or TRBD2 (6 bases each). V gave up 8 bases and J gave up 0 bases, with 11 bases separating them. CDR3 length equals 12 residues. Looked up from germline, CDR1 is GTSNPN and CDR2 is SVGIG (reference sequence). CDR3 sequence (DNA): TGTGCCGGGGGGCCTCACTCCTACGAGCAGTACTTC. Its translation: CAGGPHSYEQYF.

This clonotype was counted ten times or more. V usage is TRBV12-3 or TRBV12-4 and J usage is TRBJ1-1, with TRBD1 matching 7 bases. V shed 3 bases and J 1 base; nucleotides not matched to a gene: 2. This CDR3 contains 14 residues. The CDR3 nucleotides are TGTGCCAGCAGTTTTGGGACAGCGAACACTGAAGCTTTCTTT. Translation gives CASSFGTANTEAFF.